This TCR beta chain was retrieved from a study of Ad26.COV2.S vaccination and SARS-CoV-2 variants. Whole-study context: Within the COV1001 Ad26.COV2.S trial arm, the donor was enrolled. Study results and limitations: Placebo and vaccine recipients had non-spike TCR breadth that was similar.

Concerning this clone itself: The target antigen is unknown.

Profiled with immunoSEQ multiplex PCR; TCRdb holds only in-frame clones, not every one. The table shows some 390,000 clones, with about 91% occurring only once. This CDR3 spans 16 amino acids. Trimming removed 4 bases from V and 0 bases from J; junction bases left unmatched: 8. The germline V gene has CDR1 MNHEY and CDR2 SVGEGT. Treatment: some 19 received Ad26.COV2.S at low or high dose, single or two shots; about 5 received placebo; per-sample allocation not given. Samples came from day 63 after the first vaccine or placebo injection. This adult donor, from Boston, was 18-55 years old. Ad26 vector vaccine expressed Wuhan-strain SARS-CoV-2 spike.

This sequence was found in a person between 18 and 65 years old who received the Ad26.COV2.S COVID-19 vaccine or a placebo. The input for sequencing was peripheral blood, taken in a trial of Ad26.COV2.S vaccine versus placebo. The chain recombines TRBV6-2 or TRBV6-3 with TRBJ2-7, with 8 positions matching TRBD2. The CDR3 nucleotides are TGTGCCAGCAGTTCCGGCCCAAGCGGGAGCTCCTACGAGCAGTACTTC. Translation gives CASSSGPSGSSYEQYF.